This TCR beta chain was identified in a study of T cells in Graves' hyperthyroidism and ophthalmopathy. There were TCR beta CDR3 regions amplified from RNA transcripts. The primer set for the first-round RT-PCR of the TCR CDR3 was HTBI. TCRdb fed the multiplex PCR reads into MiXCR, producing one record per CDR3 protein. The sample has 300,000 to 400,000 distinct CDR3 sequences, roughly 13% seen once. This clonotype was seen many times. The CDR3 is made up of 14 amino acids. Germline V CDR1 and CDR2: MNHNS, SASEGT. The V gene lost 3 bases and the J gene lost 2 bases, with 5 bases spanning the gap. The clonotype originates from a woman under 30 with Graves' hyperthyroidism. This chain uses TRBV6-1 with TRBJ1-6; no clear D gene. Specimen: blood. The CDR3 is CASSDWAYNSPLHF. The CDR3 region has the DNA TGTGCCAGCAGTGATTGGGCCTATAATTCACCCCTCCACTTT.